The clone carrying this T cell receptor (beta chain) has a handful of counts. Its specificity is not known. A mixed TRB-A/B primer pool amplified rearranged TRB by multiplex touch-down PCR. Each CDR3 protein is one row after TCRdb ran MiXCR on the multiplex PCR reads. Of 9,000 to 13,000 distinct CDR3 sequences in the sample, about 25% were seen once. Amplification of TCR beta used genomic DNA extracted from peripheral blood. The data derive from a study of T cell repertoires in aging, cancer and after chemotherapy. Points from the study as a whole: Rebound thymic output was suggested by rising median generation probability during chemotherapy in each cancer cohort.

CDR3 length equals 15 residues. Germline V gene lookup returns CDR1 DFQATT and CDR2 SNEGSKA (reference sequence). V shed 6 bases and J shed 0 bases, with 17 bases lying between them. The gene calls are TRBV20-1 and TRBJ1-1, with D unresolved. Material for sequencing was blood. This sequence originates from a human donor in good health. The CDR3 sequence: CSARRDRQMNTEAFF. Written as DNA, the CDR3 is TGCAGTGCCCGACGGGATAGGCAGATGAACACTGAAGCTTTCTTT.